This entry lists 20 T cell receptor beta chains sequenced from one sample in a study of T cell responses to AZD1222 COVID-19 vaccine. The repertoire was sequenced with immunoSEQ multiplex PCR; TCRdb's copy has only in-frame clones and lacks some. The data show 150,000 to 200,000 clones, about 90% seen once. The input for sequencing was peripheral blood, taken 28 days after the second AZD1222 dose. The receptors here all came from an adult who received the AZD1222 COVID-19 vaccine.

This chain connects TRBV4-1 to TRBJ1-5; D may be TRBD1 (5 bases). This CDR3 region has 16 residues. Germline loops: CDR1 MGHRA, CDR2 YSYEKL. V lost 0 bases to trimming and J lost 4 bases, with 13 bases between them. CDR3 residues: CASSQEGPGGNQPQHF. For the CDR3, the DNA is TGCGCCAGCAGCCAAGAAGGACCTGGGGGGAATCAGCCCCAGCATTTT.

The chain employs TRBV19 and TRBJ1-1; D possibly corresponds to TRBD1 (5 bases). CDR1 and CDR2 (germline): LNHDA, SQIVND (reference sequence). The CDR3 sequence is 13 residues long. The V and J ends lost 5 bases and 1 base respectively, with 8 bases between them. CDR3 loop: CASSWDPNTEAFF. CDR3 in DNA: TGTGCCAGTAGTTGGGACCCGAACACTGAAGCTTTCTTT. The full variable domain, rest sourced from reference TRBV19 and TRBJ1-1, is DGGITQSPKYLFRKEGQNVTLSCEQNLNHDAMYWYRQDPGQGLRLIYYSQIVNDFQKGDIAEGYSVSREKKESFPLTVTSAQKNPTAFYLCASSWDPNTEAFFGQGTRLTVV.

The chain combines TRBV6-5 with TRBJ1-2; 11 bases map to TRBD1. Germline CDR1 reads MNHEY; CDR2 reads SVGAGI. V was clipped by 5 bases and J by 5 bases; unmatched bases: 7. This CDR3 is built from 15 residues. CDR3 region: CASSPGQGARYGYTF. In DNA, the CDR3 is TGTGCCAGCAGTCCCGGACAGGGGGCGAGATATGGCTACACCTTC.

This chain's CDR3 is CASSSRGNEQFF. CDR3 sequence (DNA): TGCGCCAGCAGCTCTAGGGGTAATGAGCAGTTCTTC. The chain uses TRBV5-1 and TRBJ2-1, with D tentatively TRBD1 (5 bases). From germline, CDR1 is SGHRS and CDR2 YFSETQ. V was cut by 3 bases and J by 7 bases, with 8 bases left in between. The CDR3 is 12 residues long.

The chain uses TRBV19 and TRBJ1-5; the D is unclear. Germline CDR1 is LNHDA and CDR2 is SQIVND (reference sequence). V shed 0 bases and J shed 0 bases, with 9 bases lying between them. This CDR3 region has 16 residues. CDR3 loop: CASSIERGHSNQPQHF. CDR3 sequence (DNA): TGTGCCAGTAGTATAGAAAGAGGGCATAGCAATCAGCCCCAGCATTTT.

CDR3 amino acids: CASSYPAVGAFF. The CDR3 nucleotides read TGTGCCAGCAGTTACCCCGCGGTGGGAGCTTTCTTT. The gene calls are TRBV6-2 or TRBV6-3 and TRBJ1-1; D gene unclear. Looked up from germline, CDR1 is MNHEY and CDR2 is SVGEGT. V shed 2 bases and J shed 10 bases, with 11 bases lying between them. The CDR3 extends over 12 amino acids.

The chain employs TRBV6-5 and TRBJ1-5; D is uncertain. Germline V gives CDR1 MNHEY, CDR2 SVGAGI. The CDR3 consists of 14 residues. V lost 7 bases to trimming and J lost 5 bases, with 15 bases between them. CDR3 bases: TGTGCCAGCACCCCAGGCTTTCAAGATCAGCCCCAGCATTTT. Translation: CASTPGFQDQPQHF.

The J gene is TRBJ2-7, the V gene TRBV9, with a weak D call TRBD2 (6 bases). CDR1 and CDR2 from the germline V gene are SGDLS and YYNGEE. Trimming took off 4 bases at V and 6 bases at J, with 11 bases between the two ends. CDR3 length: 12 amino acids. The chain's CDR3 is CASSPYGGEQYF. The CDR3, as DNA: TGTGCCAGCAGCCCCTACGGGGGCGAGCAGTACTTC.

The CDR3 sequence: CASSLSYSVSNQPQHF. CDR3 in DNA: TGTGCCAGCAGCTTAAGTTACTCGGTTAGCAATCAGCCCCAGCATTTT. The chain is built from TRBV11-3 and TRBJ1-5; the D is unclear. This CDR3 comprises 16 residues. Germline CDR1 and CDR2: SGHNT and YENEEA. Trimming stripped 2 bases from V and 0 bases from J, with 11 bases between.

This chain connects TRBV5-1 to TRBJ2-3; TRBD2 aligns across 15 bases. The CDR3 covers 16 residues. Trimming cost V 4 bases and J 6 bases; bases outside gene matches: 6. Germline V gene data show CDR1 as SGHRS and CDR2 as YFSETQ. In DNA form, the CDR3 reads TGCGCCAGCAGCAGCGGACTAGCGGGGGGGCATGATACGCAGTATTTT. This translates into CASSSGLAGGHDTQYF.

This clone was seen a few times. V usage is TRBV2 and J usage is TRBJ2-1; D is uncertain. Trimming pared 1 base from V and 7 bases from J, leaving 8 bases between. Per the germline V gene, CDR1 is SNHLY and CDR2 is FYNNEI. The CDR3 sequence is 13 residues long. The CDR3 nucleotides are TGTGCCAGCAGTGAAGAGGCGTGGAATGAGCAGTTCTTC. Translated, it gives CASSEEAWNEQFF. Full variable domain (missing parts from reference TRBV2 and TRBJ2-1): EPEVTQTPSHQVTQMGQEVILRCVPISNHLYFYWYRQILGQKVEFLVSFYNNEISEKSEIFDDQFSVERPDGSNFTLKIRSTKLEDSAMYFCASSEEAWNEQFFGPGTRLTVL.

This chain joins TRBV29-1 and TRBJ1-2; 10 positions agree with TRBD1. This CDR3 has 14 amino acids. V gave up 2 bases and J gave up 4 bases; unmatched junction bases: 4. Germline V gene data show CDR1 as SQVTM and CDR2 as ANQGSEA. The CDR3 DNA reads as TGCAGCGTTGAATCGAGACAGGGGGCCTATGGCTACACCTTC. The encoded protein is CSVESRQGAYGYTF.

V gene TRBV9 combines with J gene TRBJ2-7; D call uncertain. The CDR3 loop spans 11 amino acids. Germline CDR1 reads SGDLS; CDR2 reads YYNGEE. The V end was cut by 2 bases, the J end by 4 bases, with 4 bases between. The CDR3 loop reads CASSVSYEQYF. CDR3 in DNA: TGTGCCAGCAGCGTTTCATACGAGCAGTACTTC.

The V and J genes are TRBV27 and TRBJ1-6; weak D call: TRBD1 (6 bases). Germline lookup yields CDR1 MNHEY and CDR2 SMNVEV (reference sequence). The CDR3 has 17 residues. The V end was cut by 5 bases, the J end by 0 bases, with 14 bases between. CDR3 residues: CASSVGTPVSYNSPLHF. Written as DNA, the CDR3 is TGTGCCAGCAGTGTAGGGACACCTGTCTCCTATAATTCACCCCTCCACTTT.

This chain links TRBV4-2 with TRBJ2-2; 8 bases line up with TRBD2. In germline, CDR1 is LGHNA, CDR2 YNFKEQ. The CDR3 spans 15 residues. The trim removed 4 bases at V and 3 bases at J, leaving 4 bases unmatched. The CDR3 reads CASSPTSDHTGELFF. In DNA form, the CDR3 reads TGTGCCAGCAGCCCGACTAGCGACCACACCGGGGAGCTGTTTTTT.

The chain recombines TRBV2 with TRBJ1-2; 9 bases agree with TRBD1. With V trimmed by 5 bases and J by 4 bases, 29 bases remained unmatched. Germline assignment: CDR1 SNHLY and CDR2 FYNNEI. CDR3 length: 22 amino acids. The CDR3 loop is CASSRGLGGQGHPNLPLYGYTF. The CDR3 nucleotides are TGTGCCAGCAGTCGCGGTTTGGGGGGACAGGGACACCCTAATCTACCCCTCTATGGCTACACCTTC.

The V call is TRBV12-5, the J call TRBJ1-2, with D possibly being TRBD1 (5 bases). CDR1 LGHNT and CDR2 FRNRAP come from the germline V gene. CDR3 length: 16 residues. The V end was cut by 0 bases, the J end by 2 bases, with 13 bases between. The CDR3: CASGLVLGEGNYGYTF. CDR3 bases: TGTGCTAGTGGTTTGGTACTGGGAGAGGGGAACTATGGCTACACCTTC.

V gene TRBV3-1 (or the pseudogene TRBV3-2) combines with J gene TRBJ1-2, with 7 positions matching TRBD1. V shed 6 bases, J shed 2 bases, and the junction held 12 bases outside the gene matches. The CDR3 is made up of 16 amino acids. CDR1 is LGHDT, CDR2 YNNKEL, per germline (reference sequence). The CDR3 DNA reads as TGTGCCAGCAGTCCTACGGACAGGAGAGCCAACTATGGCTACACCTTC. Encoded protein: CASSPTDRRANYGYTF.

The chain couples TRBV7-2 to TRBJ1-5, with a possible D match to TRBD1 (6 bases). The germline CDR1 and CDR2 sequences are SGHTA and FQGNSA. The length of the CDR3 is 13 residues. V lost 7 bases to trimming and J lost 5 bases, with 12 bases between them. The CDR3 region has the DNA TGTGCCAGCACTCAGGGGCGGTATCAGCCCCAGCATTTT. This translates into CASTQGRYQPQHF. The full variable domain, its missing parts supplied by reference TRBV7-2 and TRBJ1-5, is GAGVSQSPSNKVTEKGKDVELRCDPISGHTALYWYRQSLGQGLEFLIYFQGNSAPDKSGLPSDRFSAERTGGSVSTLTIQRTQQEDSAVYLCASTQGRYQPQHFGDGTRLSIL.

V gene TRBV18 combines with J gene TRBJ2-5; no firm D call. The ends were cut back, 3 bases at V and 2 bases at J, with 10 bases in the middle. Germline V CDR1 and CDR2: KGHSH, LQKENI. The CDR3 loop spans 14 amino acids. The CDR3 loop reads CASSPVAGQETQYF. The DNA for the CDR3 is TGTGCCAGCTCACCGGTGGCAGGTCAAGAGACCCAGTACTTC. Full variable domain (remainder filled in from reference TRBV18 and TRBJ2-5): NAGVMQNPRHLVRRRGQEARLRCSPMKGHSHVYWYRQLPEEGLKFMVYLQKENIIDESGMPKERFSAEFPKEGPSILRIQQVVRGDSAAYFCASSPVAGQETQYFGPGTRLLVL.